This TCR beta chain was identified in a study of control samples from healthy donors and cancer patients. Libraries were prepared by immunoSEQ multiplex PCR; TCRdb keeps only in-frame clonotypes and omits some of them. Among around 100,000 clones listed, 92% were seen once. The germline V gene has CDR1 SGHNT and CDR2 YENEEA. Losses at the gene ends were 5 bases for V and 1 base for J; bases not matched to a gene: 9. CDR3 size: 16 residues. This clone has just one count. The rearrangement joins TRBV11-3 to TRBJ1-1; 8 nucleotides line up with TRBD1. The clonotype comes from a young woman in good health. The sample was blood. CDR3 nucleotide sequence: TGTGCCAGCAGCAACCCCAGGACAGGGAAGAACACTGAAGCTTTCTTT. This codes for CASSNPRTGKNTEAFF. The full variable domain, completed using reference TRBV11-3 and TRBJ1-1, is EAGVVQSPRYKIIEKKQPVAFWCNPISGHNTLYWYLQNLGQGPELLIRYENEEAVDDSQLPKDRFSAERLKGVDSTLKIQPAELGDSAVYLCASSNPRTGKNTEAFFGQGTRLTVV.